Sequencing of this T cell receptor (beta chain) was carried out in a study of PD-L1 blockade in urothelial cancer. The study, taken as a whole, reports: Lower pretreatment blood TCR clonality, under the median, predicted better survival, researchers reported.

Noted time point: peripheral blood 6 weeks after treatment start. This table comes from immunoSEQ multiplex PCR, and its TCRdb copy is limited to in-frame clones, with some not included. The table records some 40,000 clones, about 90% of them present only once. Note on this clone: Its antigen is not known.

CDR1 is SGHAT and CDR2 is FQNNGV in the germline V gene. The junction had 10 bases not matched to a gene; V was cut back by 5 bases and J by 2 bases. CDR3 length: 17 residues. The input for sequencing was PBMCs, taken around atezolizumab (anti-PD-L1) treatment. The sequence came from a man between 65 and 85 years old with urothelial cancer. The rearrangement uses TRBV11-2 and TRBJ2-1, with 9 bases matching TRBD2. CDR3 in DNA: TGTGCCAGCAGCCTCTGGACTAGCGCGAAAACCTACAATGAGCAGTTCTTC. Its translation: CASSLWTSAKTYNEQFF.